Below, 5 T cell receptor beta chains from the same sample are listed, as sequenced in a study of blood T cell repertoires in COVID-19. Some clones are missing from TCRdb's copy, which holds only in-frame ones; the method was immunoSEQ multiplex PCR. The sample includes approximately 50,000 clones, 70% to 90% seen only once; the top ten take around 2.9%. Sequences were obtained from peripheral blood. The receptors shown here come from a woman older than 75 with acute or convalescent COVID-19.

This CDR3 is CASSPGLAERETQYF. In nucleotides, the CDR3 is TGTGCCAGCTCACCAGGACTAGCGGAGCGTGAGACCCAGTACTTC. The chain has TRBV18 and TRBJ2-5; 10 bases line up with TRBD2. Germline CDR1 is KGHSH and CDR2 is LQKENI. Losses at the gene ends were 2 bases for V and 5 bases for J; bases not matched to a gene: 5. This CDR3 is built from 15 residues.

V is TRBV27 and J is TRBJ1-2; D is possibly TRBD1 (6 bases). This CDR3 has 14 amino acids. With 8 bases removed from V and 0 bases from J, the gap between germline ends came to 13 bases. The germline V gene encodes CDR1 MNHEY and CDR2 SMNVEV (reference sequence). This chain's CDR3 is CASSPGQPNYGYTF. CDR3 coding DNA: TGTGCCAGCTCGCCGGGACAACCTAACTATGGCTACACCTTC.

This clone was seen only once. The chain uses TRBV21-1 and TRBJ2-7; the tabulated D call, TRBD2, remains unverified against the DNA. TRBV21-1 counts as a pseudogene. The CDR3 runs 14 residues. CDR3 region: CASSPWDWAYEQYF. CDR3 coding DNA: TGTGCCAGCAGCCCGTGGGACTGGGCCTACGAGCAGTACTTC.

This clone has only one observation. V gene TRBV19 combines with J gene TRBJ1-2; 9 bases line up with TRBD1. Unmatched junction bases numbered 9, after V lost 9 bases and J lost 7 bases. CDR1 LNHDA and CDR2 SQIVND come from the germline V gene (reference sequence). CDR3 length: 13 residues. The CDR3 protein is CASNEQGASGYTF. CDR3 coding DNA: TGTGCCAGCAACGAACAGGGGGCGAGTGGCTACACCTTC.

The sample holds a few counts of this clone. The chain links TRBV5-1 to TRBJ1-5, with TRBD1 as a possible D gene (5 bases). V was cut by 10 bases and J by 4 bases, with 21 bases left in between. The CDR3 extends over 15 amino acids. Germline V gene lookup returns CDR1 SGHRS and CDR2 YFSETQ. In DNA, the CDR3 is TGCGCCCGCGGGCCGGGGGACGGGGGGAATCAGCCCCAGCATTTT. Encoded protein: CARGPGDGGNQPQHF.